Shown below are 20 T cell receptor beta chains from a single sample sequenced in a study of blood T cell repertoires in COVID-19. Data came from immunoSEQ multiplex PCR; TCRdb stores just in-frame clones and leaves some out. The sample lists under 200,000 clones; around 80% were seen once. The sample was peripheral blood. The source of these receptors is a man younger than 40 with active or convalescent COVID-19.

As DNA, the CDR3 is TGTGCCAGCTCACCACCTTCTAGCGGGACCTACAATGAGCAGTTCTTC. This sequence encodes CASSPPSSGTYNEQFF. This chain uses TRBV18 with TRBJ2-1; 9 bases map to TRBD2. Trimming took 0 bases from V and 2 from J; bases not matched to a gene: 2. The CDR3 loop spans 16 amino acids. CDR1 and CDR2 from the germline V gene are KGHSH and LQKENI.

The V gene is TRBV29-1, the J gene TRBJ1-2, with unresolved D. This CDR3 has 12 residues. The V end was cut by 3 bases, the J end by 4 bases, with 9 bases between. In germline, CDR1 is SQVTM, CDR2 ANQGSEA. The CDR3 coding sequence is TGCAGCGTTGATAACAGCCCCTATGGCTACACCTTC. Its protein is CSVDNSPYGYTF.

This clone has a single count. The chain recombines TRBV6-4 with TRBJ2-1, with TRBD2 identical over 10 bases. The CDR3 extends over 15 amino acids. Germline CDR1 is MRHNA and CDR2 is SNTAGT. The V segment lost 4 bases and the J segment 5 bases; nucleotides outside the gene matches: 5. CDR3: CASSVSGGAHNEQFF. DNA of the CDR3: TGTGCCAGCAGTGTGAGCGGGGGGGCCCACAATGAGCAGTTCTTC.

The table lists this clone with many counts. J is TRBJ1-5 and V is TRBV24-1; D possibly corresponds to TRBD1 (5 bases). Germline loops: CDR1 KGHDR, CDR2 SFDVKD. CDR3 length: 12 amino acids. V was trimmed by 9 bases and J by 1 base, leaving 6 bases between them. The CDR3 bases are TGTGCCACCGGGGCAAGCAATCAGCCCCAGCATTTT. Its protein is CATGASNQPQHF.

The chain couples TRBV7-8 to TRBJ1-2, with TRBD1 matching over 10 bases. The trim removed 5 bases at V and 6 bases at J, leaving 6 bases unmatched. The CDR3 spans 14 residues. Germline assignment: CDR1 SGHVS and CDR2 FQNEAQ. Here the CDR3 DNA reads TGTGCCAGCAGCAAACGGGACAGGGGCGATGGCTACACCTTC. Translation: CASSKRDRGDGYTF.

This chain's CDR3 is CASRTSGGSWETQYF. Written as DNA, the CDR3 is TGTGCCAGCCGGACTAGCGGGGGGAGTTGGGAGACCCAGTACTTC. The chain uses TRBV3-1 (or the pseudogene TRBV3-2) and TRBJ2-5, with 14 positions matching TRBD2. The junction had 7 bases not matched to a gene; V was cut back by 8 bases and J by 5 bases. Germline V CDR1 and CDR2: LGHDT, YNNKEL (reference sequence). The CDR3 totals 15 residues.

The rearrangement joins TRBV10-3 to TRBJ2-5; D is unclear. The CDR3 contains 15 residues. Looked up from germline, CDR1 is ENHRY and CDR2 is SYGVKD. Trimming shortened V by 0 bases and J by 5 bases, and 13 bases separated the two germline ends. The CDR3 sequence: CAISESSRPRETQYF. As DNA, the CDR3 is TGTGCCATCAGTGAGTCGTCCCGGCCGAGGGAGACCCAGTACTTC.

This clone has just one count. The V gene is TRBV24-1, the J gene TRBJ1-5, with unresolved D. CDR3 length equals 19 residues. The V end lost 3 bases, the J end lost 1 base, and 21 bases lay between the germline ends. Germline V CDR1 and CDR2: KGHDR, SFDVKD. This CDR3 is CATSDAGPDWRGSNQPQHF. The CDR3 DNA sequence: TGTGCCACCAGTGATGCTGGGCCGGACTGGCGGGGAAGCAATCAGCCCCAGCATTTT.

The gene calls are TRBV29-1 and TRBJ2-3; maybe TRBD2 (6 bases). The CDR3 spans 13 residues. Germline CDR1 is SQVTM and CDR2 is ANQGSEA. V shed 4 bases and J shed 4 bases, with 12 bases lying between them. The CDR3 bases are TGCAGCGTTGTATCAGGCGGGGCAGATACGCAGTATTTT. Encoded protein: CSVVSGGADTQYF.

This clone was recorded only once. The chain joins TRBV6-5 to TRBJ2-7, with D possibly matching TRBD1 (6 bases). Trimming removed 5 bases at V and 6 bases at J, with 17 bases between. Per germline, CDR1 MNHEY and CDR2 SVGAGI. CDR3 length equals 14 residues. CDR3 amino acids: CASSPLGHRAEQYV. The CDR3 DNA is TGTGCCAGCAGTCCCCTGGGGCACAGGGCCGAGCAGTACGTC.

The genes are TRBV2 and TRBJ2-1, with TRBD2 as a possible D gene (5 bases). Germline CDR1 SNHLY, CDR2 FYNNEI. The length of the CDR3 is 16 residues. Trimming took off 3 bases at V and 0 bases at J, with 12 bases between the two ends. CDR3 sequence: CASSDPLASSYNEQFF. In DNA form, the CDR3 reads TGTGCCAGCAGTGACCCTCTAGCTAGCTCCTACAATGAGCAGTTCTTC. The variable domain in full, with the rest retrieved from reference TRBV2 and TRBJ2-1, is EPEVTQTPSHQVTQMGQEVILRCVPISNHLYFYWYRQILGQKVEFLVSFYNNEISEKSEIFDDQFSVERPDGSNFTLKIRSTKLEDSAMYFCASSDPLASSYNEQFFGPGTRLTVL.

This clone was counted only a few times. The V call is TRBV28, the J call TRBJ2-2; no clear D. The V gene lost 3 bases and the J gene lost 1 base, with 9 bases spanning the gap. Per germline, CDR1 MDHEN and CDR2 SYDVKM. This CDR3 comprises 15 residues. CDR3 nucleotides: TGTGCCAGCAGTTTGGCAGATGAGAACACCGGGGAGCTGTTTTTT. This codes for CASSLADENTGELFF.

The chain is built from TRBV5-1 and TRBJ2-7, with 9 bases aligning to TRBD1. The CDR3 totals 13 residues. Germline CDR1 is SGHRS and CDR2 is YFSETQ. V was clipped by 0 bases and J by 8 bases; unmatched bases: 3. CDR3 nucleotide sequence: TGCGCCAGCAGCTTGGAAGGGACAGGGAAGCAGTACGTC. It codes for CASSLEGTGKQYV.

The chain uses TRBV24-1 and TRBJ2-3; possibly TRBD2 for D (6 bases). V was shortened by 3 bases and J by 2 bases, with 11 bases between the two germline ends. Per the germline V gene, CDR1 is KGHDR and CDR2 is SFDVKD. The CDR3 is 15 amino acids. CDR3 sequence reads: CATSDIQRATDTQYF. CDR3 DNA: TGTGCCACCAGTGATATCCAGCGGGCCACAGATACGCAGTATTTT.

The J gene is TRBJ1-5, the V gene TRBV9; 9 nucleotides match TRBD1. The germline CDR1 and CDR2 sequences are SGDLS and YYNGEE. The CDR3 is made up of 17 amino acids. Trimming took 7 bases from V and 3 from J; bases not matched to a gene: 14. DNA of the CDR3: TGTGCCAGCTCCCCCTTCCGGGACAGGGTGATCAATCAGCCCCAGCATTTT. Translated: CASSPFRDRVINQPQHF.

The chain employs TRBV2 and TRBJ1-6, with 9 bases that match TRBD1. V was clipped by 10 bases and J by 7 bases; unmatched bases: 5. Germline V gene lookup returns CDR1 SNHLY and CDR2 FYNNEI. This CDR3 is 13 amino acids long. Written as DNA, the CDR3 is TGTGCCAACCGCGGACAGGGGAATTCACCCCTCCACTTT. It translates to CANRGQGNSPLHF.

The count of this clone is one. This rearrangement joins TRBV7-2 to TRBJ1-1; 8 bases map to TRBD1. With V trimmed by 2 bases and J by 1 base, 6 bases remained unmatched. CDR1 and CDR2 from the germline V gene are SGHTA and FQGNSA. This CDR3 has 16 residues. The CDR3 protein is CASSLRAGGANTEAFF. In DNA, the CDR3 is TGTGCCAGCAGCTTACGGGCAGGGGGCGCGAACACTGAAGCTTTCTTT.

The table lists this clone with a count of one. The chain is built from TRBV4-3 and TRBJ2-1; possible D gene TRBD1, 6 bases. Deletions cut 4 bases from V and 5 bases from J, with 18 bases between. This CDR3 spans 16 amino acids. Germline CDR1 and CDR2: LGHNA and YSLEER. CDR3 nucleotides: TGCGCCAGCAGCCTCAGGGGTATTGGGATAAACAATGAGCAGTTCTTC. This sequence encodes CASSLRGIGINNEQFF.

The genes are TRBV6-2 or TRBV6-3 and TRBJ1-1; no firm D call. The CDR3 spans 13 residues. V was cut by 4 bases and J by 3 bases, with 9 bases left in between. CDR1 and CDR2 (germline): MNHEY, SVGEGT. The CDR3 sequence is CASSSFRDTEAFF. DNA for the CDR3: TGTGCCAGCAGTTCTTTCCGGGACACTGAAGCTTTCTTT.

The CDR3 region is CSGQRGTGNTEAFF. The DNA of the CDR3 is TGCAGCGGCCAAAGAGGAACAGGGAACACTGAAGCTTTCTTT. The rearrangement joins TRBV29-1 to TRBJ1-1, with D tentatively TRBD1 (5 bases). This CDR3 comprises 14 residues. Trimming left V 7 bases short and J 1 base short, with 16 bases between. Germline V gene data show CDR1 as SQVTM and CDR2 as ANQGSEA. The complete variable domain, with remaining parts taken from reference TRBV29-1 and TRBJ1-1, reads SAVISQKPSRDICQRGTSLTIQCQVDSQVTMMFWYRQQPGQSLTLIATANQGSEATYESGFVIDKFPISRPNLTFSTLTVSNMSPEDSSIYLCSGQRGTGNTEAFFGQGTRLTVV.